This TCR beta chain was captured in a study of T cell responses to AZD1222 COVID-19 vaccine. Using immunoSEQ multiplex PCR, the repertoire was profiled, and TCRdb retains in-frame clones only, with some absent. Of some 110,000 clones in the sample, approximately 88% were seen once. Deletions cut 8 bases from V and 0 bases from J, with 14 bases between. The CDR3 has 15 amino acids. Germline V gene lookup returns CDR1 MNHEY and CDR2 SMNVEV (reference sequence). The specimen was peripheral blood, collected on day 0 of AZD1222 vaccination. The chain links TRBV27 to TRBJ1-5; D not resolved. The clonotype was recovered from an adult in good health. Here the CDR3 DNA reads TGTGCCAGCGCAGCCACTCAACTTAGCAATCAGCCCCAGCATTTT. It specifies CASAATQLSNQPQHF.